These T cell receptor beta chains were read from a single sample in a study of beta chain features in type 1 diabetes. Using immunoSEQ multiplex PCR, the repertoire was profiled, and TCRdb retains in-frame clones only, with some absent. The sample contains a few hundred thousand clones, over 13% of which appear only once. Material: naive CD4+ T cells from blood. These receptors were taken from a woman under 30 in good health. Both conserved end residues are part of each CDR3. The D gene is left open where the match is weak. Size tells how often a clone was seen (once, few, many) or the class of an expanded clone, and some rows leave it out.

V	D	size	J	DNA	CDR3
TRBV9	NA	few	TRBJ1-2	TGTGCCAGCAGCGTGATCCCGGGGGGCTACACCTTC	CASSVIPGGYTF
TRBV5-4	TRBD1	NA	TRBJ2-6	TGTGCCAGCAGCACCGGGACAGGGGACTCTGGGGCCAACGTCCTGACTTTC	CASSTGTGDSGANVLTF
TRBV9	NA	NA	TRBJ2-2	TGTGCCAGCAGCCCCTCGACACCCACCGGGGAGCTGTTTTTT	CASSPSTPTGELFF
TRBV7-9	NA	NA	TRBJ2-1	TGTGCCAGCAGCGGGTACCAGGGAAGCTCCTACAATGAGCAGTTCTTC	CASSGYQGSSYNEQFF
TRBV5-1	TRBD2	few	TRBJ2-7	TGCGCCAGCAGCTTGGTTTTAACGGGAGGGCCGTACGAGCAGTACTTC	CASSLVLTGGPYEQYF
TRBV4-3	TRBD1	few	TRBJ1-2	TGCGCCAGCAGCCAAGATGGGGGACAGCCCTATGGCTACACCTTC	CASSQDGGQPYGYTF
TRBV7-8	TRBD1	NA	TRBJ2-3	TGTGCCAGCAGCCCTCGGGACAGCAACACAGATACGCAGTATTTT	CASSPRDSNTDTQYF
TRBV4-2	NA	few	TRBJ2-7	TGTGCCAGCAGCCCAGGGGAAGGGCAGCAGTACTTC	CASSPGEGQQYF
TRBV28	TRBD1	NA	TRBJ2-1	TGTGCCAGCAGTTACCGGGACAGTCGGGCCAATGAGCAGTTCTTC	CASSYRDSRANEQFF
TRBV7-9	TRBD1	NA	TRBJ2-5	TGTGCCAGTCCTCCTACACGGACAGGGGCCCCCCAAGAGACCCAGTACTTC	CASPPTRTGAPQETQYF
TRBV27	NA	NA	TRBJ2-7	TGTGCCAGCATCCCTGGAATAGGGCGGGGCGGGGCGCAGTACTTC	CASIPGIGRGGAQYF
TRBV4-1	NA	NA	TRBJ1-3	TGCGCCAGCAGCCAAGTTACAGTTGCATTTGGAAACACCATATATTTT	CASSQVTVAFGNTIYF
TRBV6-5	NA	few	TRBJ1-1	TGTGCCAGCAGTTACGGGCAGGTGGTCACTGAAGCTTTCTTT	CASSYGQVVTEAFF
TRBV7-2	NA	NA	TRBJ2-6	TGTGCCAGCAGCTTAGTCCCTCTCTCTGGGGCCAACGTCCTGACTTTC	CASSLVPLSGANVLTF
TRBV19	TRBD1	few	TRBJ1-1	TGTGCCAGTAGTCCGGGACGGACAGGGAACACTGAAGCTTTCTTT	CASSPGRTGNTEAFF
TRBV5-1	NA	NA	TRBJ2-1	TGCGCCAGCAGCTTGGACTCGCGGGGTGAGCAGTTCTTC	CASSLDSRGEQFF
TRBV7-6	NA	NA	TRBJ2-5	TGTGCCAGCAGCTTAGTACAATCAGAGACCCAGTACTTC	CASSLVQSETQYF
TRBV7-2	NA	NA	TRBJ2-5	TGTGCCAGCAGCTTATTTCGCCAAGAGACCCAGTACTTC	CASSLFRQETQYF
TRBV13	TRBD1	few	TRBJ1-5	TGTGCCAGCAGCTGCGATCCTCGACAGGGCTGGGGCAATCAGCCCCAGCATTTT	CASSCDPRQGWGNQPQHF
TRBV6-4	NA	NA	TRBJ1-1	TGTGCCAGCAGTACACAGATGAACACTGAAGCTTTCTTT	CASSTQMNTEAFF
TRBV5-1	TRBD1	NA	TRBJ2-1	TGCGCCAGCAGCTTGCAGGGGGCCTCCACCTACAATGAGCAGTTCTTC	CASSLQGASTYNEQFF
TRBV7-9	NA	few	TRBJ2-7	TGTGCCAGCAGCTCTGACAGAGGGGGAGACGAGCAGTACTTC	CASSSDRGGDEQYF
TRBV13	TRBD1	NA	TRBJ2-7	TGTGCCAGCAGCTTTTTCACTCGAACCCGGGACAGGGCCTCCTACGAGCAGTACTTC	CASSFFTRTRDRASYEQYF
TRBV4-1	TRBD1	NA	TRBJ1-2	TGCGCCAGCAGCCAAGTAACAGGGGGCGCGAATGGCTACACCTTC	CASSQVTGGANGYTF
TRBV7-2	NA	NA	TRBJ2-6	TGTGCCAGCAGCCTTCGGGGCTCTGGGGCCAACGTCCTGACTTTC	CASSLRGSGANVLTF
TRBV28	NA	few	TRBJ2-7	TGTGCCAGCAGTTTGACAGCGACAGGAGCCTACGAGCAGTACTTC	CASSLTATGAYEQYF
TRBV20-1	NA	NA	TRBJ1-4	TGCAGTGCGGGGCAGACCGAAAAACTGTTTTTT	CSAGQTEKLFF
TRBV4-2	TRBD1	few	TRBJ2-3	TGTGCCAGCAGCCAGGGGGACAGGGAAACAGATACGCAGTATTTT	CASSQGDRETDTQYF
TRBV6-6	NA	NA	TRBJ2-5	TGTGCCAGCAGTTACCAGAAAGAGACCCAGTACTTC	CASSYQKETQYF
TRBV6-5	TRBD2	NA	TRBJ2-3	TGTGCCAGCAGCCGATCTAGCGGGAGGGATTCTACGCAGTATTTT	CASSRSSGRDSTQYF
TRBV9	NA	few	TRBJ1-2	TGTGCCAGCAGCCCCTCCATAATAGAAGGCTACACCTTC	CASSPSIIEGYTF
TRBV7-2	NA	NA	TRBJ2-5	TGTGCCAGCAGCTTAGGCGTGGAGAGGGAGACCCAGTACTTC	CASSLGVERETQYF
TRBV25-1	TRBD1	NA	TRBJ2-7	TGTGCCAGCGATGGGGACAGCCCCAGAGAGCAGTACTTC	CASDGDSPREQYF
TRBV19	NA	NA	TRBJ2-2	TGTGCCAGTAGTATAGGCGGCTACCAGACCGGGGAGCTGTTTTTT	CASSIGGYQTGELFF
TRBV5-1	TRBD2	NA	TRBJ2-1	TGCGCCAGCACCAGCAATAGCGGGAGGGCCGGAAGTGAGCAGTTCTTC	CASTSNSGRAGSEQFF
TRBV29-1	TRBD1	NA	TRBJ2-2	TGCAGCGTCTGGACAGGGGGGAACACCGGGGAGCTGTTTTTT	CSVWTGGNTGELFF
TRBV14	NA	few	TRBJ2-5	TGTGCCAGCAGCCGAGGTTGGAATTTAGTGAGTGAGACCCAGTACTTC	CASSRGWNLVSETQYF
TRBV27	TRBD2	few	TRBJ2-1	TGTGCCAGCAGTTTCTGGACTAGCGGGAAAATGAATGAGCAGTTCTTC	CASSFWTSGKMNEQFF
TRBV9	TRBD1	few	TRBJ1-5	TGTGCCAGCAGCGTGGGGACAGGGCCTAATCAGCCCCAGCATTTT	CASSVGTGPNQPQHF
TRBV19	TRBD2	few	TRBJ2-1	TGTGCCAGTAGTATAACGAATAGCGGGAGACGAGAGTTCTTC	CASSITNSGRREFF
TRBV5-1	NA	NA	TRBJ1-1	TGCGCCAGCAGCTTGGGGCAGGGCCCTGAAGCTTTCTTT	CASSLGQGPEAFF
TRBV11-1	TRBD1	few	TRBJ2-1	TGTGCCAGCAGCTCCCAGGGACAGGGATTGGATGAGCAGTTCTTC	CASSSQGQGLDEQFF
TRBV7-9	TRBD1	few	TRBJ2-7	TGTGCCAGCAGCCGGACAGGGACCTCTGGGGAGCAGTACTTC	CASSRTGTSGEQYF
TRBV28	NA	few	TRBJ2-6	TGTGCCAGCAGTTTCGCCAGGTTCATCTCTGGGGCCAACGTCCTGACTTTC	CASSFARFISGANVLTF
TRBV7-2	TRBD1	few	TRBJ1-2	TGTGCCAGCAGCGTGGGACAGTTTGCGGATGGCTACACCTTC	CASSVGQFADGYTF
TRBV4-3	NA	NA	TRBJ2-7	TGCGCCAGCAGCCAAGATCAGGCAGGGACACCCTACGAGCAGTACTTC	CASSQDQAGTPYEQYF
TRBV5-1	TRBD2	NA	TRBJ2-1	TGCGCCAGCAGTAGGACTAGCGGGAGCTATGAGCAGTTCTTC	CASSRTSGSYEQFF
TRBV7-9	NA	NA	TRBJ2-7	TGTGCCAGCAGCTTAAATCAGTACGAGCAGTACTTC	CASSLNQYEQYF
TRBV5-4	TRBD2	NA	TRBJ2-2	TGTGCCAGCAACCTCCTAGCGGGAGGACTGAACACCGGGGAGCTGTTTTTT	CASNLLAGGLNTGELFF
TRBV15	TRBD1	few	TRBJ1-4	TGTGCCACCAGCAGAGATCGGCAGGGGGTTGAAAAACTGTTTTTT	CATSRDRQGVEKLFF
TRBV29-1	TRBD2	few	TRBJ2-7	TGCAGCGTAGAACCCGGGACTAGCGGGTACGAGCAGTACTTC	CSVEPGTSGYEQYF
TRBV27	TRBD2	NA	TRBJ2-1	TGTGCCAGCAGTAGGGGGACTAGCGGGAGCAATGAGCAGTTCTTC	CASSRGTSGSNEQFF
TRBV2	TRBD1	NA	TRBJ2-7	TGTGCCAGCCGGGACAGCTCCTACGAGCAGTACTTC	CASRDSSYEQYF
TRBV30	NA	NA	TRBJ1-5	TGTGCCTGGACCCGGCCAGGGGGCAATCAGCCCCAGCATTTT	CAWTRPGGNQPQHF
TRBV5-1	TRBD1	few	TRBJ2-5	TGCGCCAGCAGCTTGGAGGGGTCCCGGGACAGCGACTTC	CASSLEGSRDSDF
TRBV19	TRBD2	NA	TRBJ2-2	TGTGCCAGTAGCAGGGAGGGCACCGGGGAGCTGTTTTTT	CASSREGTGELFF
TRBV7-3	TRBD1	few	TRBJ2-7	TGTGCCAGCAGCTGGACAGGGAGCAGCGAGCAGTACTTC	CASSWTGSSEQYF
TRBV9	TRBD2	few	TRBJ2-3	TGTGCCAGCAGCCCTTGGACTAGCGGGAGTAGGTCAGATACGCAGTATTTT	CASSPWTSGSRSDTQYF